A single T cell receptor (beta chain) is shown here with its context. Distinct nucleotide sequences in the sample also encode this CDR3. V gave up 1 base and J gave up 5 bases; unmatched junction bases: 2. Germline V gene lookup returns CDR1 SGHTA and CDR2 FQGNSA. The CDR3 spans 14 residues. The sample belongs to a study of PD-L1 blockade in urothelial cancer. Study summary: Reported median T cell count for blood samples was around 150,000.

Synthetic analogs of TCR templates were spiked into every PCR. Assay used: immunoSEQ multiplex PCR; TCRdb lists only in-frame clones, some missing. The table has under 100,000 clones, around 91% seen once; the top ten hold 1.5% to 2%. Sample time point: pretreatment peripheral blood. A total of 1 to 8 samples per patient were collected pretreatment and on-treatment. The J gene is TRBJ1-2, the V gene TRBV7-2; TRBD1 matches at 9 bases. The sample consisted of PBMCs, taken around atezolizumab (anti-PD-L1) treatment. The clonotype comes from a man in his sixties with urothelial cancer. The CDR3 nucleotides are TGTGCCAGCAGCTTAGGGGGGACAGGGTATGGCTACACCTTC. Translation gives CASSLGGTGYGYTF. The full variable domain, its missing parts supplied by reference TRBV7-2 and TRBJ1-2, is GAGVSQSPSNKVTEKGKDVELRCDPISGHTALYWYRQSLGQGLEFLIYFQGNSAPDKSGLPSDRFSAERTGGSVSTLTIQRTQQEDSAVYLCASSLGGTGYGYTFGSGTRLTVV.